This T cell receptor (beta chain) was profiled in a study of T cells in Graves' hyperthyroidism and ophthalmopathy. Study-level background: The authors collected peripheral blood at initial diagnosis, before any treatment. Notes on the study in general: Blood also held most thyroid clonotypes expanded beyond 0.001. Ophthalmopathy cases were set apart from stable hyperthyroidism by a 13 V-J model.

This clonotype was seen a handful of times. Its antigen is still unknown. The CDR3 loop spans 15 amino acids. Per germline, CDR1 SGHAT and CDR2 FQNNGV. The ends were cut back, 10 bases at V and 5 bases at J, with 21 bases in the middle. RNA transcripts served as the template for amplifying TCR beta CDR3 regions. A first-round RT-PCR of the TCR CDR3 used the HTBI primer set. TCRdb reprocessed the multiplex PCR reads with MiXCR, giving one entry per CDR3 protein. Of a few hundred thousand distinct CDR3 sequences in the sample, about 16% are singletons; the top ten hold more than 3%. Every diagnosis used clinical symptoms, serum thyroxine and TRAb, thyroid ultrasound and orbital computed tomography.

Sequencing used blood. The clonotype originates from a woman aged 40 to 50 with Graves' ophthalmopathy. The V gene is TRBV11-2, the J gene TRBJ1-5, with a weak D call TRBD1 (5 bases). The CDR3 coding sequence is TGTGCCACCCCCTCCCCGGGACTGTATTATCAGCCCCAGCATTTT. It is translated as CATPSPGLYYQPQHF. Using reference TRBV11-2 and TRBJ1-5 for the parts outside the CDR3, the full variable domain is EAGVAQSPRYKIIEKRQSVAFWCNPISGHATLYWYQQILGQGPKLLIQFQNNGVVDDSQLPKDRFSAERLKGVDSTLKIQPAKLEDSAVYLCATPSPGLYYQPQHFGDGTRLSIL.